This T cell receptor (beta chain) is drawn from a study of CD8+ T cells in alopecia areata. Overall study results and limits: Numerous expanded lesional clones remained in scalp and blood during tofacitinib. With just one nonresponder, it is still uncertain whether baseline CD8+ expansion relates to response. Scalp sequencing also captures normal skin's resident alphabeta T cells.

Trimming took 8 bases from V and 0 from J, leaving 14 bases between them. CDR3 length: 14 residues. Germline V gives CDR1 MNHEY, CDR2 SVGAGI. On this clone itself: As yet, its antigen is unknown.

It was cDNA, reverse transcribed from extracted RNA, that served as the sequencing template. Profiling relied on immunoSEQ multiplex PCR, and the TCRdb table lists in-frame clones only, not all of them. The sample includes about 120,000 clones, 50% to 75% seen only once; the top ten take approximately 12%. Treatment: oral pan-JAK inhibitor, 5-10 mg twice daily. As part of sample collection, lesional scalp punch biopsies and peripheral blood were taken from alopecia areata patients. Sequencing used CD8+ T cells sorted from blood, obtained at week 24, from a patient treated with tofacitinib. The genes are TRBV6-5 and TRBJ2-7; D might be TRBD2 (6 bases). The TCR was taken from a human donor with alopecia areata. The CDR3 DNA is TGTGCCAGCCATCTGGACGGGAGCTCCTACGAGCAGTACTTC. Encoded protein: CASHLDGSSYEQYF.